One and the same sample provided the 30 T cell receptor beta chains below, sequenced in a study of cytotoxic CD8 clonotypes in ibrutinib-treated CLL. Sequenced by immunoSEQ multiplex PCR; TCRdb stores in-frame clones only, minus some. This table has approximately 53,000 clones, around 78% appearing once. The specimen comprised PBMCs, sampled after 24 months of ibrutinib treatment. All receptors come from a human donor with chronic lymphocytic leukemia.

This clone was seen a single time. This chain connects TRBV15 to TRBJ2-1, with TRBD2 matching over 11 bases. Trimming removed 2 bases from V and 7 bases from J; junction bases left unmatched: 7. This CDR3 has 16 amino acids. CDR1 and CDR2 from the germline V gene are LNHNV and YYDKDF (reference sequence). CDR3 sequence reads: CATSRLSGRVTNEQFF. The DNA for the CDR3 is TGTGCCACCAGCAGACTTAGCGGGAGGGTAACGAATGAGCAGTTCTTC.

The V call is TRBV11-2, the J call TRBJ2-1; 7 nucleotides agree with TRBD2. Germline CDR1 and CDR2: SGHAT and FQNNGV. This CDR3 is built from 16 residues. Trimming cost V 2 bases and J 7 bases; bases outside gene matches: 11. CDR3 sequence: CASSLRVGGAGNEQFF. The CDR3, as DNA: TGTGCCAGCAGCTTACGGGTCGGGGGAGCGGGGAATGAGCAGTTCTTC. Using reference TRBV11-2 and TRBJ2-1 for the parts outside the CDR3, the full variable domain is EAGVAQSPRYKIIEKRQSVAFWCNPISGHATLYWYQQILGQGPKLLIQFQNNGVVDDSQLPKDRFSAERLKGVDSTLKIQPAKLEDSAVYLCASSLRVGGAGNEQFFGPGTRLTVL.

CDR3 coding DNA: TGTGCCAGCAGCACCCAGAGCTCTGGGGCCAACGTCCTGACTTTC. This gives the protein CASSTQSSGANVLTF. This sequence joins TRBV5-4 and TRBJ2-6, with D hard to call. CDR3 length: 15 residues. Trimming removed 4 bases from V and 0 bases from J, with 8 bases in between. The germline gives CDR1 SGHNT, CDR2 YYREEE (reference sequence).

This clone was seen just once. CDR3 in amino acids: CASSLERFADTQYF. The CDR3 coding sequence is TGTGCCAGCAGCCTGGAGCGATTCGCAGATACGCAGTATTTT. The V call is TRBV7-2, the J call TRBJ2-3; no reliable D call. Deletions cut 5 bases from V and 4 bases from J, with 13 bases between. The CDR3 runs 14 residues. Per germline, CDR1 SGHTA and CDR2 FQGNSA. Complete variable domain (other parts from reference TRBV7-2 and TRBJ2-3): GAGVSQSPSNKVTEKGKDVELRCDPISGHTALYWYRQSLGQGLEFLIYFQGNSAPDKSGLPSDRFSAERTGGSVSTLTIQRTQQEDSAVYLCASSLERFADTQYFGPGTRLTVL.

This chain connects TRBV7-9 to TRBJ1-1, with D possibly being TRBD1 (5 bases). The CDR3 runs to 16 residues. Trimming removed 2 bases from V and 1 base from J, with 14 bases in between. Germline CDR1 is SEHNR and CDR2 is FQNEAQ (reference sequence). DNA for the CDR3: TGTGCCAGCAGCTTATCAGGGCAGGCGCCGAACACTGAAGCTTTCTTT. Protein: CASSLSGQAPNTEAFF.

The rearrangement uses TRBV4-1 and TRBJ2-7, with 12 positions matching TRBD2. The V gene end was trimmed by 1 base and the J gene end by 1 base; junction bases not matched to a gene: 5. The germline CDR1 and CDR2 sequences are MGHRA and YSYEKL. The CDR3 runs to 17 residues. The CDR3, as DNA: TGCGCCAGCAGCCAAGGAAGGACTAGCGGGAAGTCCTACGAGCAGTACTTC. Translating it yields CASSQGRTSGKSYEQYF.

This clone was observed a handful of times. CDR3 bases: TGTGCCAGCACGTTGGTCCTGAACACTGAAGCTTTCTTT. It specifies CASTLVLNTEAFF. The chain links TRBV6-1 to TRBJ1-1; unclear D gene. The CDR3 is 13 residues long. Germline CDR1 is MNHNS and CDR2 is SASEGT. Trimming cost V 7 bases and J 0 bases, with 9 bases left between them.

This clone was recorded once. The chain is built from TRBV7-7 and TRBJ2-1, with D perhaps TRBD1 (5 bases). V was pared by 1 base and J by 0 bases, with 7 bases between. The CDR3 contains 15 residues. The germline V gene encodes CDR1 SSHAT and CDR2 FNYEAQ (reference sequence). CDR3 residues: CASSLGQGSYNEQFF. The CDR3 DNA sequence: TGTGCCAGCAGCTTAGGCCAGGGCTCCTACAATGAGCAGTTCTTC. Drawing the rest from reference TRBV7-7 and TRBJ2-1, the complete variable domain is GAGVSQSPRYKVTKRGQDVTLRCDPISSHATLYWYQQALGQGPEFLTYFNYEAQPDKSGLPSDRFSAERPEGSISTLTIQRTEQRDSAMYRCASSLGQGSYNEQFFGPGTRLTVL.

This rearrangement joins TRBV7-9 to TRBJ2-2, with D tentatively TRBD2 (5 bases). Trimming shortened V by 5 bases and J by 4 bases, and 11 bases separated the two germline ends. CDR3 length: 14 residues. Germline-derived CDR1 and CDR2 are SEHNR and FQNEAQ (reference sequence). DNA for the CDR3: TGTGCCAGCAGCCGCATGGGGAGCACCGGGGAGCTGTTTTTT. Residues: CASSRMGSTGELFF.

The CDR3 loop is CASSIQTGGASVSEQFF. CDR3 coding DNA: TGTGCCAGTAGTATCCAGACAGGGGGGGCTAGCGTTAGTGAGCAGTTCTTC. The gene calls are TRBV19 and TRBJ2-1; 9 nucleotides align to TRBD1. The CDR3 consists of 17 residues. The junction had 15 bases not matched to a gene; V was cut back by 3 bases and J by 9 bases. Germline CDR1 is LNHDA and CDR2 is SQIVND (reference sequence). The full variable domain, its missing parts supplied by reference TRBV19 and TRBJ2-1, is DGGITQSPKYLFRKEGQNVTLSCEQNLNHDAMYWYRQDPGQGLRLIYYSQIVNDFQKGDIAEGYSVSREKKESFPLTVTSAQKNPTAFYLCASSIQTGGASVSEQFFGPGTRLTVL.

This chain joins TRBV9 and TRBJ2-2; perhaps D is TRBD1 or TRBD2 (6 bases each). The CDR3 sequence is 15 residues long. CDR1 is SGDLS and CDR2 is YYNGEE in the germline V gene. V dropped 4 bases and J dropped 4 bases, with 14 bases sitting between them. In DNA form, the CDR3 reads TGTGCCAGCAGCCCCCTAGAGGGGGGCACCGGGGAGCTGTTTTTT. Protein sequence: CASSPLEGGTGELFF.

The V and J genes are TRBV5-1 and TRBJ1-5, with 11 bases identical to TRBD1. The V gene's germline CDR1 is SGHRS and CDR2 YFSETQ. V was clipped by 2 bases and J by 2 bases; unmatched bases: 3. This CDR3 region has 16 residues. The CDR3 spells CASSFGTGGRNQPQHF. CDR3 sequence (DNA): TGCGCCAGCAGCTTCGGGACAGGGGGGCGCAATCAGCCCCAGCATTTT.

The V and J genes are TRBV6-1 and TRBJ2-1; TRBD1 aligns across 9 bases. The germline V gene has CDR1 MNHNS and CDR2 SASEGT. The ends lost 6 bases at V and 6 bases at J; junction bases unmatched: 9. The CDR3 spans 15 residues. Here the CDR3 DNA reads TGTGCCAGCAGCCCCGGGGGACAGGGTGGCAATGAGCAGTTCTTC. It specifies CASSPGGQGGNEQFF.

V is TRBV14 and J is TRBJ2-7; D gene unclear. Trimming took off 3 bases at V and 4 bases at J, with 7 bases between the two ends. Germline-derived CDR1 and CDR2 are SGHDN and FVKESK. This CDR3 is 12 amino acids long. Here the CDR3 reads CASSHEEYEQYF. For the CDR3, the DNA is TGTGCCAGCAGCCATGAAGAGTACGAGCAGTACTTC.

The DNA of the CDR3 is TGTGCCAGCAGCACCCCGGGACAGGGTCTTTTCGGGGGAGAGACCCAGTACTTC. Its protein product is CASSTPGQGLFGGETQYF. The V gene is TRBV5-6, the J gene TRBJ2-5; 9 bases are a match to TRBD1. The V segment lost 4 bases and the J segment 4 bases; nucleotides outside the gene matches: 17. The CDR3 sequence is 18 residues long. The germline CDR1 and CDR2 sequences are SGHDT and YYEEEE.

V and J are TRBV5-1 and TRBJ2-1; TRBD1 matches 9 bases. CDR1 and CDR2 from the germline V gene are SGHRS and YFSETQ. Germline trimming cut 4 bases from V and 12 bases from J; bases unmatched to any gene: 14. This CDR3 spans 15 amino acids. The DNA of the CDR3 is TGCGCCAGCAGCCCGGGACAGGGCGCTCCTTTACCGCAGTTCTTC. As protein: CASSPGQGAPLPQFF.

V and J are TRBV4-3 and TRBJ1-2, with a weak D call TRBD1 (5 bases). This CDR3 has 15 residues. From germline, CDR1 is LGHNA and CDR2 YSLEER. Trimming stripped 0 bases from V and 1 base from J, with 9 bases between. The CDR3 reads CASSQETANNYGYTF. CDR3 coding DNA: TGCGCCAGCAGCCAAGAGACAGCAAATAACTATGGCTACACCTTC.

The chain is built from TRBV28 and TRBJ1-1; tentatively, D is TRBD1 (5 bases). Per the germline V gene, CDR1 is MDHEN and CDR2 is SYDVKM. The CDR3 totals 15 residues. V gave up 7 bases and J gave up 4 bases, with 19 bases separating them. The chain's CDR3 is CASTGTAGWSTEAFF. DNA of the CDR3: TGTGCCAGCACCGGGACGGCTGGGTGGAGCACTGAAGCTTTCTTT.

J is TRBJ2-1 and V is TRBV19; 10 nucleotides line up with TRBD1. V trimming: 5 bases; J trimming: 7 bases; junction bases outside the gene matches: 11. Germline values: CDR1 LNHDA, CDR2 SQIVND (reference sequence). The CDR3 has 16 residues. Here the CDR3 reads CASSSPRQGAGNEQFF. CDR3 DNA sequence: TGTGCCAGTAGTTCCCCACGACAGGGGGCGGGTAATGAGCAGTTCTTC.

The chain has TRBV10-3 and TRBJ1-2; TRBD1 matches 7 bases. Germline CDR1 reads ENHRY; CDR2 reads SYGVKD. V lost 3 bases to trimming and J lost 10 bases; unmatched junction nucleotides: 5. The CDR3 consists of 12 residues. The CDR3 here is CAISDTGAIYTF. The DNA of the CDR3 is TGTGCCATCAGTGATACAGGGGCGATCTACACCTTC.

This chain joins TRBV4-1 and TRBJ2-2, with unresolved D. This CDR3 has 15 residues. Germline V gene data show CDR1 as MGHRA and CDR2 as YSYEKL. V lost 4 bases to trimming and J lost 4 bases, with 13 bases between them. Written as DNA, the CDR3 is TGCGCCAGCAGCCGCGGCCGTGATGGCACCGGGGAGCTGTTTTTT. It encodes CASSRGRDGTGELFF.

The chain couples TRBV19 to TRBJ1-3, with 7 bases identical to TRBD1. CDR1 LNHDA and CDR2 SQIVND come from the germline V gene (reference sequence). V lost 5 bases, J lost 7 bases, and 8 bases stayed unmatched. CDR3 length equals 14 residues. CDR3 DNA: TGTGCCAGTAGTGGACAGGATCCGGGCAACACCATATATTTT. This gives the protein CASSGQDPGNTIYF.

This clone was seen just once. This sequence joins TRBV29-1 and TRBJ1-1; D remains ambiguous. This CDR3 has 13 amino acids. In germline, CDR1 is SQVTM, CDR2 ANQGSEA. With 6 bases removed from V and 4 bases from J, the gap between germline ends came to 15 bases. CDR3 coding DNA: TGCAGCGTGGTAGGGCTGAGCGGCACTGAAGCTTTCTTT. It encodes CSVVGLSGTEAFF.

The CDR3 spells CASSIWKGYSGRTSMKYNTEAFF. The CDR3 nucleotides read TGTGCCAGTAGTATTTGGAAGGGTTATTCGGGCAGAACATCCATGAAATATAACACTGAAGCTTTCTTT. The chain couples TRBV19 to TRBJ1-1, with unresolved D. V was trimmed by 3 bases and J by 2 bases, leaving 37 bases between them. CDR1 LNHDA and CDR2 SQIVND come from the germline V gene (reference sequence). The CDR3 has 23 amino acids.

This clone came up once. The DNA of the CDR3 is TGTGCCAGCAGCGTGGGGGGGAGCGAGACCCAGTACTTC. It translates to CASSVGGSETQYF. The V gene is TRBV28, the J gene TRBJ2-5; 7 nucleotides align to TRBD2. This CDR3 spans 13 amino acids. Trimming at V came to 6 bases and at J to 5 bases, leaving 6 bases not matched to a gene. Germline V gene lookup returns CDR1 MDHEN and CDR2 SYDVKM.

The V and J genes are TRBV5-4 and TRBJ2-3; D unclear. V lost 4 bases and J 4 bases, leaving 13 bases between the germline ends. The CDR3 extends over 14 amino acids. Germline CDR1 is SGHNT and CDR2 is YYREEE (reference sequence). For the CDR3, the DNA is TGTGCCAGCAGCCCAGTGGCCGGCGCAGATACGCAGTATTTT. This gives the protein CASSPVAGADTQYF.

The gene calls are TRBV7-2 and TRBJ2-7; 7 bases are shared with TRBD1. Germline V gene sequence: CDR1 SGHTA, CDR2 FQGNSA. V lost 5 bases, J lost 3 bases, and 10 bases stayed unmatched. The CDR3 runs to 15 residues. For the CDR3, the DNA is TGTGCCAGCAGCCCTCTGGGGACAGCTATCTACGAGCAGTACTTC. Amino acids: CASSPLGTAIYEQYF.

The V gene is TRBV29-1, the J gene TRBJ2-7, with D possibly being TRBD1 or TRBD2 (5 bases each). CDR3 length: 15 residues. Germline loops: CDR1 SQVTM, CDR2 ANQGSEA. Between the trimmed V and J ends, which lost 0 bases and 0 bases, there was a span of 12 bases. The CDR3 protein is CSVEDLTGTSYEQYF. The DNA of the CDR3 is TGCAGCGTTGAAGACCTCACCGGGACCTCCTACGAGCAGTACTTC.

The V call is TRBV15, the J call TRBJ2-7; D could derive from TRBD1 or TRBD2 (5 bases each). The V end was cut by 0 bases, the J end by 7 bases, with 22 bases between. Germline V lookup: CDR1 LNHNV, CDR2 YYDKDF (reference sequence). The CDR3 extends over 17 amino acids. CDR3 bases: TGTGCCACCAGCAGAGATGGCCACCGGGACGACCTTGAGGAGCAGTACTTC. Translation: CATSRDGHRDDLEEQYF.

The rearrangement uses TRBV5-4 and TRBJ2-5; TRBD2 matches at 7 bases. With 9 bases clipped from V and 1 base from J, the junction kept 15 bases outside the gene matches. The CDR3 runs to 16 residues. From germline, CDR1 is SGHNT and CDR2 YYREEE (reference sequence). As DNA, the CDR3 is TGTGCCACCGTAATGGGGGGGGTAGGTTTCCAAGAGACCCAGTACTTC. It codes for CATVMGGVGFQETQYF.